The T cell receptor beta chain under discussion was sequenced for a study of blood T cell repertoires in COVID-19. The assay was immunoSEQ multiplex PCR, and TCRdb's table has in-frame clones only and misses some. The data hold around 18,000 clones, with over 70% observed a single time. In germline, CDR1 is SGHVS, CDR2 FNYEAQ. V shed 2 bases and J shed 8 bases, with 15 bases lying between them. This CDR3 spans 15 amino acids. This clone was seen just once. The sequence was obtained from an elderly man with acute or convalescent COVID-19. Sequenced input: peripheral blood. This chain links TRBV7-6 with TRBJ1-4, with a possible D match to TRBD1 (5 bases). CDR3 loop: CASSLYPGLGEKLFF. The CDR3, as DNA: TGTGCCAGCAGCTTATATCCAGGGTTGGGAGAAAAACTGTTTTTT.